This passage covers 17 T cell receptor beta chains from one sample sequenced in a study of cytomegalovirus exposure and HLA in healthy donors. PCR employed 60 Vbeta and 13 Jbeta primers. Clones were read by immunoSEQ multiplex PCR, and TCRdb kept only the in-frame ones, dropping some. The sample shows 190,000 or so clones, roughly 87% of them seen only once. The sequencing sample was made of PBMCs. The receptors were gathered from a man in his fifties or sixties in good health and CMV-seronegative.

The rearrangement joins TRBV9 to TRBJ2-1; 15 bases are a match to TRBD2. This CDR3 has 16 residues. V shed 4 bases and J 8 bases; nucleotides not matched to a gene: 7. CDR1 and CDR2 (germline): SGDLS, YYNGEE. CDR3 sequence reads: CASSMGLAGGGDEQFF. CDR3 sequence (DNA): TGTGCCAGCAGCATGGGACTAGCGGGGGGCGGGGATGAGCAGTTCTTC.

In this sample, this clone turned up a few times. The chain couples TRBV4-1 to TRBJ2-7; TRBD1 aligns across 12 bases. This CDR3 has 17 residues. Germline values: CDR1 MGHRA, CDR2 YSYEKL. J was trimmed by 6 bases and V by 3 bases; bases with no gene match: 12. The CDR3 spells CASSQAHSGTGGSEQYF. The CDR3 DNA follows: TGCGCCAGCAGCCAGGCTCATTCCGGGACAGGGGGCTCCGAGCAGTACTTC.

This rearrangement joins TRBV7-2 to TRBJ2-7; the D gene is possibly TRBD2 (7 bases). The CDR3 is made up of 13 amino acids. Looked up from germline, CDR1 is SGHTA and CDR2 is FQGNSA. V was clipped by 4 bases and J by 6 bases, with 13 bases between them. In nucleotides, the CDR3 is TGTGCCAGCAGCTCCGGGGGGCCGGGCGAGCAGTACTTC. Translated: CASSSGGPGEQYF.

A remark on this clone: At the DNA level, this CDR3 is encoded by other sequences in the same sample as well. This chain joins TRBV29-1 and TRBJ1-1; 8 nucleotides line up with TRBD1. Unmatched junction bases numbered 8, after V lost 7 bases and J lost 4 bases. Germline-derived CDR1 and CDR2 are SQVTM and ANQGSEA. This CDR3 has 13 residues. CDR3 amino acids: CSALDRGGTEAFF. CDR3 nucleotide sequence: TGCAGCGCCTTAGACAGGGGAGGCACTGAAGCTTTCTTT.

The chain carries TRBV9 and TRBJ2-5, with TRBD2 matching over 7 bases. There are 15 residues in the CDR3. The junction had 10 bases not matched to a gene; V was cut back by 3 bases and J by 5 bases. CDR1 and CDR2 (germline): SGDLS, YYNGEE. The DNA for the CDR3 is TGTGCCAGCAGCGCGGGCCTAGCGGAGGCGGAGACCCAGTACTTC. This codes for CASSAGLAEAETQYF.

The chain links TRBV19 to TRBJ1-2; the D gene is possibly TRBD1 (6 bases). V shed 3 bases and J shed 2 bases, with 13 bases lying between them. The CDR3 runs 15 residues. Germline V CDR1 and CDR2: LNHDA, SQIVND (reference sequence). In DNA form, the CDR3 reads TGTGCCAGTAGTATGGCCGGGACACAGAACTATGGCTACACCTTC. Its translation is CASSMAGTQNYGYTF.

The V call is TRBV6-5, the J call TRBJ1-1; 9 nucleotides line up with TRBD1. Germline assignment: CDR1 MNHEY and CDR2 SVGAGI. V lost 10 bases, J lost 3 bases, and 12 bases stayed unmatched. CDR3 length: 15 residues. The CDR3 loop reads CATQSWTGEDTEAFF. CDR3 DNA sequence: TGTGCCACCCAATCCTGGACAGGGGAGGACACTGAAGCTTTCTTT.

This clone was detected once. The junction differs from germline at one of its ends, possibly a read error. V usage is TRBV14 and J usage is TRBJ2-7, with 14 positions matching TRBD2. This CDR3 is built from 14 residues. Looked up from germline, CDR1 is SGHDN and CDR2 is FVKESK. In DNA form, the CDR3 reads TGTGCCAGCAGCCACGGACTAGCGGGAGGCCCACCGGTTTTC. This encodes CASSHGLAGGPPVF.

The CDR3: CASSGTSGQTNSPLHF. The DNA for the CDR3 is TGTGCCAGCTCAGGCACCTCGGGACAGACGAATTCACCCCTCCACTTT. The chain recombines TRBV18 with TRBJ1-6; TRBD1 matches at 7 bases. CDR1 is KGHSH, CDR2 LQKENI, per germline. After removal of 5 bases from V and 7 bases from J, the junction contained 11 bases not matched to a gene. The CDR3 extends over 16 amino acids.

The rearrangement uses TRBV4-3 and TRBJ2-2; 8 bases align to TRBD1. CDR3 size: 16 residues. The V gene's germline CDR1 is LGHNA and CDR2 YSLEER. J was trimmed by 4 bases and V by 4 bases; bases with no gene match: 8. CDR3 amino acids: CASSRGQGAITGELFF. The CDR3 coding sequence is TGCGCCAGCAGCCGAGGTCAGGGGGCGATCACCGGGGAGCTGTTTTTT.

This clone has a single count. The rearrangement uses TRBV5-6 and TRBJ2-1; 11 nucleotides align to TRBD2. Trimming took 5 bases from V and 4 from J; bases not matched to a gene: 5. CDR3 length: 15 residues. Germline V gene data show CDR1 as SGHDT and CDR2 as YYEEEE. CDR3 sequence (DNA): TGTGCCAGCAGGTTCCTAGCGGGGGGTTACAATGAGCAGTTCTTC. Its translation is CASRFLAGGYNEQFF.

In this sample, this clone turned up a few times. The chain couples TRBV6-5 to TRBJ1-1, with no clear D. The CDR3 totals 12 residues. The V gene lost 5 bases and the J gene lost 3 bases, with 7 bases spanning the gap. Germline V gives CDR1 MNHEY, CDR2 SVGAGI. CDR3 DNA: TGTGCCAGCAGTGAAACATACACTGAAGCTTTCTTT. Translation gives CASSETYTEAFF.

This clone was found a few times. The CDR3 here is CAIRPGSNTEAFF. CDR3 bases: TGTGCCATCAGGCCGGGGTCGAACACTGAAGCTTTCTTT. The chain has TRBV10-3 and TRBJ1-1; D gene uncertain. Trimming took off 6 bases at V and 1 base at J, with 9 bases between the two ends. This CDR3 spans 13 amino acids. CDR1 and CDR2 from the germline V gene are ENHRY and SYGVKD.

This rearrangement joins TRBV18 to TRBJ2-7; D gene unclear. Germline V lookup: CDR1 KGHSH, CDR2 LQKENI. The CDR3 covers 15 residues. Trimming stripped 3 bases from V and 2 bases from J, with 14 bases between. CDR3 region: CASSPASDPAYEQYF. In nucleotides, the CDR3 is TGTGCCAGCTCACCCGCCTCCGATCCAGCCTACGAGCAGTACTTC.

The chain has TRBV5-1 and TRBJ2-2; D remains ambiguous. Trimming removed 3 bases at V and 1 base at J, with 10 bases between. This CDR3 has 15 residues. Germline V CDR1 and CDR2: SGHRS, YFSETQ. In DNA, the CDR3 is TGCGCCAGCAGCTCTAATTCTTTGAACACCGGGGAGCTGTTTTTT. It codes for CASSSNSLNTGELFF.

The chain combines TRBV6-1 with TRBJ2-7, with a weak D call TRBD2 (5 bases). Trimming left V 7 bases short and J 1 base short, with 14 bases between. In germline, CDR1 is MNHNS, CDR2 SASEGT. The CDR3 totals 14 residues. The CDR3 coding sequence is TGTGCCAGCACCATGAGACGGGAATCCTACGAGCAGTACTTC. Protein sequence: CASTMRRESYEQYF.

The chain carries TRBV19 and TRBJ2-3; D perhaps matches TRBD2 (6 bases). The CDR3 sequence is 15 residues long. The ends were cut back, 1 base at V and 1 base at J, with 9 bases in the middle. Germline CDR1 reads LNHDA; CDR2 reads SQIVND (reference sequence). DNA of the CDR3: TGTGCCAGTAGTATAGGGCCGGGGGGCACAGATACGCAGTATTTT. This sequence encodes CASSIGPGGTDTQYF. Combining the CDR3 with reference TRBV19 and TRBJ2-3 gives the whole variable domain DGGITQSPKYLFRKEGQNVTLSCEQNLNHDAMYWYRQDPGQGLRLIYYSQIVNDFQKGDIAEGYSVSREKKESFPLTVTSAQKNPTAFYLCASSIGPGGTDTQYFGPGTRLTVL.